The T cell receptor (beta chain) under discussion was sequenced for a study of blood T cell repertoires in COVID-19. At the level of the study: PBMCs, B-cell-depleted T cells, or T cells were the source of the cDNA or gDNA that made up the material.

Germline V CDR1 and CDR2: SGHKS, YYEKEE (reference sequence). Trimming shortened V by 1 base and J by 2 bases, and 5 bases separated the two germline ends. The CDR3 is 13 residues long. Profiling relied on immunoSEQ multiplex PCR, and the TCRdb table lists in-frame clones only, not all of them. Of some 31,000 clones listed, around 77% are singletons. The origin of this receptor is a woman in her 70s with active or convalescent COVID-19. This chain links TRBV5-5 with TRBJ2-3; D is unresolved. Sequenced: peripheral blood. The CDR3, as DNA: TGTGCCAGCAGCTTGTGGGCCACAGATACGCAGTATTTT. Encoded protein: CASSLWATDTQYF.